Shown below are 32 T cell receptor beta chains from a single sample sequenced in a study of T cell responses to AZD1222 COVID-19 vaccine. Only in-frame clones appear in the TCRdb table, and some are missing; sequencing was by immunoSEQ multiplex PCR. The table has 150,000 to 160,000 clones, over 75% seen once. The input for sequencing was peripheral blood, taken on day 0 of AZD1222 vaccination. The source of these receptors is an adult in good health.

V is TRBV27 and J is TRBJ1-5; maybe TRBD1 (5 bases). CDR1 is MNHEY and CDR2 is SMNVEV in the germline V gene (reference sequence). The CDR3 has 15 amino acids. Trimming cost V 2 bases and J 3 bases, with 11 bases left between them. The CDR3 here is CASSLRTPNNQPQHF. The CDR3 DNA reads as TGTGCCAGCAGTTTAAGGACACCCAACAATCAGCCCCAGCATTTT.

This clone was counted once. The chain carries TRBV5-1 and TRBJ1-1; D uncertain. Germline V lookup: CDR1 SGHRS, CDR2 YFSETQ. Trimming cost V 3 bases and J 1 base, with 10 bases left between them. The CDR3 is 14 residues long. The CDR3 sequence: CASSSGGPNTEAFF. For the CDR3, the DNA is TGCGCCAGCAGCTCGGGAGGCCCGAACACTGAAGCTTTCTTT. Full variable domain (remainder filled in from reference TRBV5-1 and TRBJ1-1): KAGVTQTPRYLIKTRGQQVTLSCSPISGHRSVSWYQQTPGQGLQFLFEYFSETQRNKGNFPGRFSGRQFSNSRSEMNVSTLELGDSALYLCASSSGGPNTEAFFGQGTRLTVV.

V is TRBV6-2 or TRBV6-3 and J is TRBJ1-1, with 11 bases that match TRBD1. Germline loops: CDR1 MNHEY, CDR2 SVGEGT. CDR3 length equals 17 residues. Trimming at V came to 2 bases and at J to 7 bases, leaving 12 bases not matched to a gene. The CDR3 DNA is TGTGCCAGCAGTTACACCGACGGGACAGGGGGTAGTGGTGAAGCTTTCTTT. Protein product: CASSYTDGTGGSGEAFF.

The chain links TRBV28 to TRBJ1-4, with a tentative D call TRBD1 (6 bases). CDR3 length equals 15 residues. V was trimmed by 4 bases and J by 4 bases, leaving 13 bases between them. Germline values: CDR1 MDHEN, CDR2 SYDVKM. The CDR3 protein is CASSSPGHLNEKLFF. The CDR3 DNA is TGTGCCAGCAGTTCCCCGGGACACCTTAATGAAAAACTGTTTTTT.

The CDR3 DNA follows: TGTGCCAGCAGGTACTCTAGCGGGAGCACAGATACGCAGTATTTT. Translated, it gives CASRYSSGSTDTQYF. This chain links TRBV28 with TRBJ2-3; 8 bases map to TRBD2. The V segment lost 6 bases and the J segment 0 bases; nucleotides outside the gene matches: 5. Germline-derived CDR1 and CDR2 are MDHEN and SYDVKM. The CDR3 is 15 residues long.

This rearrangement joins TRBV6-5 to TRBJ1-5; tentatively, D is TRBD1 (5 bases). CDR1 and CDR2 (germline): MNHEY, SVGAGI. V was shortened by 2 bases and J by 5 bases, with 7 bases between the two germline ends. This CDR3 has 13 amino acids. CDR3 DNA: TGTGCCAGCAGTTACCGGGGGGATCAGCCCCAGCATTTT. It is translated as CASSYRGDQPQHF.

The chain is built from TRBV6-1 and TRBJ1-4, with D perhaps matching TRBD1 (5 bases). Per the germline V gene, CDR1 is MNHNS and CDR2 is SASEGT. V lost 0 bases, J lost 3 bases, and 14 bases lay in between. The CDR3 length is 17 residues. For the CDR3, the DNA is TGTGCCAGCAGTGAAGCCGTCGACAGTCTCTCTAATGAAAAACTGTTTTTT. Encoded protein: CASSEAVDSLSNEKLFF.

The rearrangement uses TRBV9 and TRBJ1-1; D not resolved. Germline loops: CDR1 SGDLS, CDR2 YYNGEE. The germline V and J ends were trimmed by 3 bases and 0 bases, with 6 bases remaining between them. The CDR3 has 13 residues. The chain's CDR3 is CASSGSMNTEAFF. CDR3 nucleotide sequence: TGTGCCAGCAGCGGCTCTATGAACACTGAAGCTTTCTTT.

The V gene is TRBV28, the J gene TRBJ1-4, with a weak D call TRBD1 (6 bases). V lost 3 bases to trimming and J lost 8 bases, with 13 bases between them. The CDR3 length is 14 residues. Germline CDR1 and CDR2: MDHEN and SYDVKM. DNA of the CDR3: TGTGCCAGCAGTTTGGGGGCCGGCGGGGAAAAACTGTTTTTT. Translation: CASSLGAGGEKLFF.

The chain is built from TRBV28 and TRBJ1-5; D might be TRBD1 (5 bases). Germline CDR1 MDHEN, CDR2 SYDVKM. V was trimmed by 2 bases and J by 4 bases, leaving 12 bases between them. CDR3 length equals 15 residues. This CDR3 reads CASSLTGLANQPQHF. The CDR3 bases are TGTGCCAGCAGTTTAACAGGATTAGCTAATCAGCCCCAGCATTTT.

The chain carries TRBV7-9 and TRBJ1-6; D gene ambiguous. This CDR3 comprises 14 residues. CDR1 SEHNR and CDR2 FQNEAQ come from the germline V gene (reference sequence). V was pared by 2 bases and J by 8 bases, with 10 bases between. The CDR3, as DNA: TGTGCCAGCAGCTTATTGAGTGGGGATTCACCCCTCCACTTT. It translates to CASSLLSGDSPLHF.

This sequence joins TRBV19 and TRBJ1-5; possibly TRBD1 for D (5 bases). The CDR3 runs to 16 residues. CDR1 is LNHDA and CDR2 is SQIVND in the germline V gene (reference sequence). The germline V and J ends were trimmed by 5 bases and 3 bases, with 17 bases remaining between them. CDR3 region: CASSPRDRGFNQPQHF. The CDR3 region has the DNA TGTGCCAGTAGTCCGCGGGACCGAGGCTTCAATCAGCCCCAGCATTTT. The full variable domain, completed using reference TRBV19 and TRBJ1-5, is DGGITQSPKYLFRKEGQNVTLSCEQNLNHDAMYWYRQDPGQGLRLIYYSQIVNDFQKGDIAEGYSVSREKKESFPLTVTSAQKNPTAFYLCASSPRDRGFNQPQHFGDGTRLSIL.

The chain couples TRBV5-6 to TRBJ1-6, with no clear D. Trimming removed 0 bases from V and 4 bases from J, with 8 bases in between. The CDR3 runs to 15 residues. CDR1 is SGHDT and CDR2 is YYEEEE in the germline V gene. The CDR3 protein is CASSLAGEYNSPLHF. CDR3 sequence (DNA): TGTGCCAGCAGCTTGGCCGGTGAATATAATTCACCCCTCCACTTT.

This clone occurred a few times. The gene calls are TRBV4-3 and TRBJ1-2; 7 positions agree with TRBD1. This CDR3 has 14 residues. Germline V lookup: CDR1 LGHNA, CDR2 YSLEER. Germline trimming cut 4 bases from V and 1 base from J; bases unmatched to any gene: 3. The CDR3 loop is CASSRTGVNYGYTF. CDR3 nucleotides: TGCGCCAGCAGCCGGACAGGAGTTAACTATGGCTACACCTTC.

The CDR3 DNA sequence: TGTGCCTGGAGTGGGAAAGGGGTCGGTGAAGCTTTCTTT. Amino acid sequence: CAWSGKGVGEAFF. This chain connects TRBV30 to TRBJ1-1; a possible D gene is TRBD1 (5 bases). Germline CDR1 is GTSNPN and CDR2 is SVGIG (reference sequence). The CDR3 totals 13 residues. V was cut by 1 base and J by 7 bases, with 13 bases left in between.

The rearrangement links TRBV7-9 to TRBJ1-4; 8 nucleotides agree with TRBD1. This CDR3 region has 17 residues. The germline gives CDR1 SEHNR, CDR2 FQNEAQ (reference sequence). V was clipped by 3 bases and J by 2 bases; unmatched bases: 8. The CDR3 loop reads CASSFLQGVRTNEKLFF. CDR3 DNA: TGTGCCAGCAGCTTCCTACAGGGGGTTAGGACTAATGAAAAACTGTTTTTT. Variable domain in full (rest from reference TRBV7-9 and TRBJ1-4): DTGVSQNPRHKITKRGQNVTFRCDPISEHNRLYWYRQTLGQGPEFLTYFQNEAQLEKSRLLSDRFSAERPKGSFSTLEIQRTEQGDSAMYLCASSFLQGVRTNEKLFFGSGTQLSVL.

Points on this clone: The sample carries other DNA sequences with the same CDR3. CDR3 sequence: CASSRGLNTEAFF. The CDR3 region has the DNA TGTGCCAGTAGCAGGGGATTGAACACTGAAGCTTTCTTT. J is TRBJ1-1 and V is TRBV19, with D maybe TRBD1 (6 bases). This CDR3 has 13 residues. Germline assignment: CDR1 LNHDA and CDR2 SQIVND (reference sequence). V shed 6 bases and J shed 0 bases, with 8 bases lying between them.

This clone was recorded once. The gene calls are TRBV2 and TRBJ1-2, with D hard to call. The germline V and J ends were trimmed by 4 bases and 4 bases, with 10 bases remaining between them. The germline V gene has CDR1 SNHLY and CDR2 FYNNEI. The CDR3 consists of 13 residues. CDR3 in amino acids: CASSGPGIYGYTF. The CDR3 DNA is TGTGCCAGCAGTGGACCGGGCATCTATGGCTACACCTTC.

The rearrangement links TRBV5-1 to TRBJ1-2; possible D gene TRBD1, 6 bases. Germline CDR1 SGHRS, CDR2 YFSETQ. With 3 bases removed from V and 4 bases from J, the gap between germline ends came to 16 bases. This CDR3 is 15 amino acids long. The CDR3 sequence: CASSSGGGKGYGYTF. The CDR3 bases are TGCGCCAGCAGCTCCGGAGGGGGTAAGGGCTATGGCTACACCTTC.

The chain uses TRBV30 and TRBJ2-3; D uncertain. With 0 bases removed from V and 5 bases from J, the gap between germline ends came to 12 bases. There are 14 residues in the CDR3. The germline gives CDR1 GTSNPN, CDR2 SVGIG (reference sequence). For the CDR3, the DNA is TGTGCCTGGAGTGTCGGGCGGTTCGGAGATACGCAGTATTTT. It translates to CAWSVGRFGDTQYF.

The chain carries TRBV29-1 and TRBJ1-2; a possible D gene is TRBD1 (6 bases). Germline values: CDR1 SQVTM, CDR2 ANQGSEA. V was trimmed by 2 bases and J by 0 bases, leaving 13 bases between them. The CDR3 is made up of 15 amino acids. For the CDR3, the DNA is TGCAGCGTTGAAAATGTAGCAGGGGCTAACTATGGCTACACCTTC. Residues: CSVENVAGANYGYTF.

This clone was found once. This rearrangement joins TRBV9 to TRBJ2-4; D is undetermined. This CDR3 has 15 residues. The V end was cut by 4 bases, the J end by 0 bases, with 11 bases between. CDR1 is SGDLS and CDR2 is YYNGEE in the germline V gene. Here the CDR3 reads CASSPDDTAKNIQYF. Written as DNA, the CDR3 is TGTGCCAGCAGCCCGGATGATACAGCCAAAAACATTCAGTACTTC.

V usage is TRBV29-1 and J usage is TRBJ2-7; TRBD1 matches 10 bases. Germline values: CDR1 SQVTM, CDR2 ANQGSEA. The V and J ends lost 7 bases and 4 bases, in that order; junction bases with no gene match: 7. The CDR3 is 13 amino acids. CDR3 sequence: CSAQGQGIYEQYF. CDR3 DNA: TGCAGCGCCCAGGGACAGGGGATTTACGAGCAGTACTTC.

The chain recombines TRBV2 with TRBJ2-3; a weak D match, TRBD1 (6 bases). The ends were cut back, 6 bases at V and 2 bases at J, with 12 bases in the middle. The CDR3 extends over 14 amino acids. CDR1 and CDR2 from the germline V gene are SNHLY and FYNNEI. In DNA, the CDR3 is TGTGCCAGCAGGCCAGACAGGATCACAGATACGCAGTATTTT. This sequence encodes CASRPDRITDTQYF.

This clone appeared once. V gene TRBV6-2 or TRBV6-3 combines with J gene TRBJ2-7, with 7 nucleotides matching TRBD2. V dropped 2 bases and J dropped 3; count of bases not matched to a gene: 7. Per germline, CDR1 MNHEY and CDR2 SVGEGT. The CDR3 consists of 15 residues. The CDR3 protein is CASSYLGTISYEQYF. In DNA form, the CDR3 reads TGTGCCAGCAGTTACCTCGGGACTATCAGCTACGAGCAGTACTTC.

The chain is built from TRBV5-4 and TRBJ1-1; the D is unclear. The CDR3 is made up of 13 amino acids. Germline V gives CDR1 SGHNT, CDR2 YYREEE (reference sequence). V lost 1 base to trimming and J lost 5 bases, with 9 bases between them. Here the CDR3 reads CASSLIGDTEAFF. Written as DNA, the CDR3 is TGTGCCAGCAGCTTGATTGGGGATACTGAAGCTTTCTTT. The full variable domain, in which reference TRBV5-4 and TRBJ1-1 provide the parts outside the CDR3, is ETGVTQSPTHLIKTRGQQVTLRCSSQSGHNTVSWYQQALGQGPQFIFQYYREEENGRGNFPPRFSGLQFPNYSSELNVNALELDDSALYLCASSLIGDTEAFFGQGTRLTVV.

V usage is TRBV7-9 and J usage is TRBJ1-6; 8 nucleotides align to TRBD1. The V gene end was trimmed by 4 bases and the J gene end by 6 bases; junction bases not matched to a gene: 5. The germline CDR1 and CDR2 sequences are SEHNR and FQNEAQ (reference sequence). This CDR3 is 15 amino acids long. For the CDR3, the DNA is TGTGCCAGCAGCTCCGGGGACAGGATTAATTCACCCCTCCACTTT. Amino acids: CASSSGDRINSPLHF. Full variable domain (missing parts from reference TRBV7-9 and TRBJ1-6): DTGVSQNPRHKITKRGQNVTFRCDPISEHNRLYWYRQTLGQGPEFLTYFQNEAQLEKSRLLSDRFSAERPKGSFSTLEIQRTEQGDSAMYLCASSSGDRINSPLHFGNGTRLTVT.

V and J are TRBV7-2 and TRBJ2-7; TRBD2 aligns across 11 bases. Trimming removed 1 base from V and 1 base from J; junction bases left unmatched: 9. There are 18 residues in the CDR3. The germline CDR1 and CDR2 sequences are SGHTA and FQGNSA. CDR3 residues: CASSLGLSGTSGSYEQYF. DNA for the CDR3: TGTGCCAGCAGCTTAGGGTTATCCGGGACTAGCGGTTCCTACGAGCAGTACTTC. The complete variable domain, with remaining parts taken from reference TRBV7-2 and TRBJ2-7, reads GAGVSQSPSNKVTEKGKDVELRCDPISGHTALYWYRQSLGQGLEFLIYFQGNSAPDKSGLPSDRFSAERTGGSVSTLTIQRTQQEDSAVYLCASSLGLSGTSGSYEQYFGPGTRLTVT.

The genes are TRBV21-1 and TRBJ1-2. TRBV21-1 has pseudogene status. The CDR3 has 12 amino acids. DNA for the CDR3: TGTGCCAGCAGCTCCTTCTACTTACGGTACACCTTC. It translates to CASSSFYLRYTF.

This chain connects TRBV2 to TRBJ1-1, with a possible D match to TRBD1 (5 bases). The CDR3 contains 13 residues. Germline CDR1 is SNHLY and CDR2 is FYNNEI. V lost 6 bases and J 8 bases, leaving 16 bases between the germline ends. CDR3 coding DNA: TGTGCCAGCAGCGCTACGGGACGCTTGGAAGCTTTCTTT. This encodes CASSATGRLEAFF.

This chain links TRBV3-1 (or the pseudogene TRBV3-2) with TRBJ1-1; 7 nucleotides agree with TRBD1. The junction had 2 bases not matched to a gene; V was cut back by 0 bases and J by 1 base. This CDR3 has 15 residues. In germline, CDR1 is LGHDT, CDR2 YNNKEL (reference sequence). The CDR3 DNA follows: TGTGCCAGCAGCCAAGATTGGACAGGGAACACTGAAGCTTTCTTT. This encodes CASSQDWTGNTEAFF.

The V call is TRBV7-9, the J call TRBJ2-1, with TRBD2 as a possible D gene (6 bases). The CDR3 extends over 12 amino acids. Germline CDR1 and CDR2: SEHNR and FQNEAQ (reference sequence). Trimming pared 3 bases from V and 9 bases from J, leaving 9 bases between. The CDR3 spells CASSFLGGEQFF. In DNA form, the CDR3 reads TGTGCCAGCAGCTTCCTGGGGGGTGAGCAGTTCTTC.